The 9 T cell receptor beta chains reported below all come from one sample, sequenced in a study of CD8+CD57+ T cells in acquired aplastic anemia. Patients picked for sequencing had shown CD8+CD57+ cell expansion detected by flow cytometry. Genomic DNA templated the TCR beta VDJ and CDR3 profiling. MiXCR, applied by TCRdb to the reads, yields one record per CDR3 protein. The table shows fewer than 200,000 distinct CDR3 sequences, with 45% to 60% occurring only once. Sample: sorted CD4+, CD8+, or CD8+CD57+ T cells (not recorded which) from PBMCs. Every receptor here comes from a human donor with aplastic anemia.

This sequence joins TRBV12-3 or TRBV12-4 and TRBJ2-5, with TRBD2 as a possible D gene (5 bases). The CDR3 sequence is 14 residues long. The ends were cut back, 7 bases at V and 3 bases at J, with 15 bases in the middle. This CDR3 reads CASTLRRAEETQYF. CDR3 nucleotide sequence: TGTGCCAGCACCTTGAGGCGGGCCGAAGAGACCCAGTACTTC.

This clonotype has ten or more counts. This chain uses TRBV6-5 with TRBJ1-3, with D possibly matching TRBD1 (5 bases). Per germline, CDR1 MNHEY and CDR2 SVGAGI. CDR3 size: 14 residues. V lost 0 bases and J lost 4, with 7 bases in between. The CDR3 DNA reads as TGTGCCAGCAGTTACTCACCAGGGGGAAACACCATATATTTT. Protein: CASSYSPGGNTIYF.

With regard to this clonotype: One junction end does not reproduce the germline sequence, and a read error may be involved. The V call is TRBV10-3, the J call TRBJ2-7; D remains ambiguous. The germline CDR1 and CDR2 sequences are ENHRY and SYGVKD. The CDR3 runs to 12 residues. CDR3 DNA: TGTGCCAGCAGTGACGGGTTCTACGAGCAGTACTTC. This gives the protein CASSDGFYEQYF.

This clonotype came up a few times. The chain joins TRBV6-5 to TRBJ1-2, with D hard to call. V lost 4 bases and J lost 4, with 10 bases in between. CDR1 MNHEY and CDR2 SVGAGI come from the germline V gene. There are 13 residues in the CDR3. The DNA of the CDR3 is TGTGCCAGCAGTTCAGGCGGGAGCTATGGCTACACCTTC. Protein: CASSSGGSYGYTF.

The chain joins TRBV19 to TRBJ2-2, with D possibly matching TRBD1 (6 bases). The germline CDR1 and CDR2 sequences are LNHDA and SQIVND (reference sequence). The ends were cut back, 8 bases at V and 8 bases at J, with 15 bases in the middle. This CDR3 has 13 residues. CDR3 protein: CASQQQGPGELFF. The CDR3 DNA reads as TGTGCCAGTCAACAACAGGGTCCAGGGGAGCTGTTTTTT.

In this sample, this clonotype turned up many times. This chain uses TRBV4-1 with TRBJ2-2; 8 bases are a match to TRBD1. Trimming took 0 bases from V and 7 from J; bases not matched to a gene: 4. Germline assignment: CDR1 MGHRA and CDR2 YSYEKL. This CDR3 is 15 amino acids long. CDR3 coding DNA: TGCGCCAGCAGCCAAGAGGACAGGGACGTCGGGGAGCTGTTTTTT. Its protein is CASSQEDRDVGELFF.

This clonotype was observed many times. V gene TRBV11-3 combines with J gene TRBJ2-5; TRBD2 agrees at 8 bases. Germline V gene sequence: CDR1 SGHNT, CDR2 YENEEA. V lost 5 bases and J lost 7; bases outside the gene matches: 9. This CDR3 has 14 residues. The chain's CDR3 is CASSRSGGGMTQYF. In DNA, the CDR3 is TGTGCCAGCAGCCGAAGCGGGGGCGGGATGACCCAGTACTTC.

J is TRBJ1-1 and V is TRBV19; 10 nucleotides line up with TRBD1. The V and J ends lost 6 bases and 6 bases, in that order; junction bases with no gene match: 10. This CDR3 comprises 15 residues. Germline CDR1 LNHDA, CDR2 SQIVND (reference sequence). CDR3: CASRNGDRGRAEAFF. DNA of the CDR3: TGTGCCAGTAGAAACGGGGACAGGGGACGGGCTGAAGCTTTCTTT.

With respect to this clonotype: A much larger clonotype is one base distant, so this may be a read error. The CDR3 carries no conserved terminal phenylalanine or tryptophan, so it likely arises from a read error. V gene TRBV9 combines with J gene TRBJ2-3; tentative D call: TRBD2 (5 bases). CDR3 length: 16 residues. V gave up 0 bases and J gave up 2 bases, with 13 bases separating them. Germline V lookup: CDR1 SGDLS, CDR2 YYNGEE. CDR3: CASSVETNRPTDTQYL. The CDR3 DNA follows: TGTGCCAGCAGCGTAGAGACTAACCGTCCCACAGATACGCAGTATCTT.